This T cell receptor beta chain was captured by sequencing in a study of beta chain features in type 1 diabetes. Looking at the study overall: Cell yields, age and gender were similar between patients and healthy donors.

Notes on the study in general: When VDJ junctions were examined, type 1 diabetes patients showed fewer insertions and more deletions. Over-representation of high TCR-expressing cells was a possible consequence of cDNA sequencing.

In all sorted populations, purity surpassed 95%. A word on this clone: Its antigen is not identified.

TCRB transcripts that were expressed got sequenced, as all of the isolated RNA had been reverse transcribed. This table comes from immunoSEQ multiplex PCR, and its TCRdb copy is limited to in-frame clones, with some not included. The top ten clones hold roughly 2% of a sample with 160,000 or so clones, 8.5% to 14% of them seen once. The sample was central memory CD4+ T cells from blood. The TCR was taken from a man aged 18-30 years in good health.

CDR3 in amino acids: CASSSKGDFTDTQYF. CDR3 bases: TGCGCCAGCAGCTCGAAAGGGGACTTCACAGATACGCAGTATTTT. The chain is built from TRBV5-1 and TRBJ2-3, with D maybe TRBD2 (6 bases). Germline CDR1 is SGHRS and CDR2 is YFSETQ. The CDR3 runs to 15 residues. V gave up 3 bases and J gave up 2 bases, with 13 bases separating them.